Sequencing of this TCR beta chain was carried out in a study of a mutant IDH1 vaccine in newly diagnosed glioma. TCRdb's table, derived via immunoSEQ multiplex PCR, lists solely in-frame clones and lacks some. This sample has about 40,000 clones, with 84% found just once. Looked up from germline, CDR1 is SNHLY and CDR2 is FYNNEI. The CDR3 is 15 amino acids. Trimming took 5 bases from V and 4 from J, leaving 17 bases between them. This clone has a single count. Its antigen is unidentified. Time point defined: week 11, during vaccination. Alongside topical imiquimod, each dose of vaccine comprised 300 ug of mutant IDH1 20-mer peptide.

The input for sequencing was PBMCs, taken from a glioma patient whose treatment included an IDH1 peptide vaccine. The receptor comes from a man in his forties or fifties with glioma. This chain links TRBV2 with TRBJ1-2; D is ambiguous. CDR3: CASSYTPAQRYGYTF. CDR3 DNA sequence: TGTGCCAGCAGTTATACTCCGGCACAACGCTATGGCTACACCTTC.